This T cell receptor beta chain was captured in a study of blood T cell repertoires in COVID-19. Study-wide context: Some COVID-19 samples were acute and others convalescent; all came from the United States, Italy and Spain.

How the authors handled the data: Reference gene primer amplification gave nucleated cell count estimates. This table comes from immunoSEQ multiplex PCR, and its TCRdb copy is limited to in-frame clones, with some not included. D and trimming were read from the DNA, whereas the V and J calls and clone size are those reported in that table. The sample includes about 75,000 clones, around nine tenths of them seen just once. The sequence was collected from a human donor in a cohort sampled during active COVID-19. The sample was peripheral blood.

CDR3 loop: CASSYADRDNSPLHF. The DNA for the CDR3 is TGTGCCAGCAGCTACGCGGACAGGGATAATTCACCCCTCCACTTT. This chain uses TRBV9 with TRBJ1-6, with 8 bases lining up with TRBD1. The trim removed 4 bases at V and 5 bases at J, leaving 5 bases unmatched. CDR1 and CDR2 (germline): SGDLS, YYNGEE. The CDR3 spans 15 residues.